A single sample is the source of the 12 T cell receptor beta chains below, sequenced in a study of shared clonotypes between healthy human individuals. The data were produced by immunoSEQ multiplex PCR, yet TCRdb's version contains in-frame clones alone and is incomplete. The sample comprises under 1,900,000 clones, about 98.5% of which are singletons, and about 0.35% rests with the top ten. The source material was naive CD4+ T cells sorted from blood. Subset noted: CD45RA+ positively selected. The receptors shown here come from a young man in good health.

This rearrangement joins TRBV27 to TRBJ1-1; D not resolved. The V and J ends lost 5 bases and 0 bases respectively, with 10 bases between them. CDR1 is MNHEY, CDR2 SMNVEV, per germline (reference sequence). This CDR3 comprises 14 residues. CDR3 loop: CASSPINLNTEAFF. CDR3 bases: TGTGCCAGCAGTCCCATTAACCTGAACACTGAAGCTTTCTTT.

This rearrangement joins TRBV10-2 to TRBJ1-3, with 11 bases identical to TRBD1. The CDR3 consists of 15 residues. Germline V gives CDR1 WSHSY, CDR2 SAAADI. After removal of 8 bases from V and 2 bases from J, the junction contained 5 bases not matched to a gene. CDR3 loop: CASGRGQGAGNTIYF. The DNA of the CDR3 is TGCGCCAGCGGCCGGGGACAGGGGGCTGGAAACACCATATATTTT.

The CDR3 loop reads CASTTGGDYGYTF. The CDR3 DNA reads as TGTGCCAGTACGACAGGCGGGGACTATGGCTACACCTTC. This chain connects TRBV19 to TRBJ1-2; D is possibly TRBD1 (6 bases). CDR1 and CDR2 (germline): LNHDA, SQIVND (reference sequence). V dropped 7 bases and J dropped 3 bases, with 12 bases sitting between them. The CDR3 spans 13 residues.

This sequence joins TRBV5-1 and TRBJ2-6; D remains unclear. V dropped 3 bases and J dropped 2 bases, with 15 bases sitting between them. Germline assignment: CDR1 SGHRS and CDR2 YFSETQ. The CDR3 totals 17 residues. CDR3 loop: CASSSDLRVPGANVLTF. CDR3 nucleotide sequence: TGCGCCAGCAGCTCTGATCTCCGGGTTCCTGGGGCCAACGTCCTGACTTTC.

The J gene is TRBJ2-5, the V gene TRBV5-1; 7 bases fit TRBD2. Germline trimming cut 4 bases from V and 4 bases from J; bases unmatched to any gene: 7. Germline CDR1 is SGHRS and CDR2 is YFSETQ. The CDR3 totals 14 residues. CDR3 sequence reads: CASSGREFGETQYF. Written as DNA, the CDR3 is TGCGCCAGCAGCGGGCGGGAGTTTGGAGAGACCCAGTACTTC.

The chain couples TRBV7-9 to TRBJ2-2; 7 nucleotides agree with TRBD1. The germline V gene encodes CDR1 SEHNR and CDR2 FQNEAQ (reference sequence). After removal of 5 bases from V and 5 bases from J, the junction contained 8 bases not matched to a gene. CDR3 length: 15 residues. This CDR3 is CASSPLDRRTGELFF. The CDR3 DNA reads TGTGCCAGCAGCCCTCTGGACAGGAGGACCGGGGAGCTGTTTTTT.

This chain uses TRBV30 with TRBJ1-1; no clear D gene. In germline, CDR1 is GTSNPN, CDR2 SVGIG (reference sequence). V lost 5 bases to trimming and J lost 0 bases, with 7 bases between them. The CDR3 is 12 amino acids. CDR3 sequence: CAWARLNTEAFF. In DNA form, the CDR3 reads TGTGCCTGGGCGCGGTTGAACACTGAAGCTTTCTTT.

The V and J genes are TRBV10-3 and TRBJ2-5; 14 positions agree with TRBD2. The CDR3 has 17 amino acids. V lost 6 bases to trimming and J lost 5 bases; unmatched junction nucleotides: 11. Looked up from germline, CDR1 is ENHRY and CDR2 is SYGVKD. The CDR3 bases are TGTGCCATCAGCAAAGCTGGGACTAGCGGGAGCGGGGAGACCCAGTACTTC. This encodes CAISKAGTSGSGETQYF.

CDR3 sequence: CASSGFLGLAGGPSSYEQYF. CDR3 in DNA: TGTGCCAGCAGCGGATTCTTGGGACTAGCGGGAGGACCCTCCTCCTACGAGCAGTACTTC. The chain combines TRBV2 with TRBJ2-7, with 15 nucleotides matching TRBD2. The CDR3 runs to 20 residues. The V segment lost 6 bases and the J segment 0 bases; nucleotides outside the gene matches: 15. Germline loops: CDR1 SNHLY, CDR2 FYNNEI. Supplemented by reference TRBV2 and TRBJ2-7, the full variable domain reads EPEVTQTPSHQVTQMGQEVILRCVPISNHLYFYWYRQILGQKVEFLVSFYNNEISEKSEIFDDQFSVERPDGSNFTLKIRSTKLEDSAMYFCASSGFLGLAGGPSSYEQYFGPGTRLTVT.

The V and J genes are TRBV7-2 and TRBJ2-7; either TRBD1 or TRBD2 may supply D (7 bases each). CDR3 length: 15 amino acids. V shed 3 bases and J shed 2 bases, with 14 bases lying between them. Germline CDR1 SGHTA, CDR2 FQGNSA. CDR3 DNA sequence: TGTGCCAGCAGCTTGGGGGGGACAGAAGCCTACGAGCAGTACTTC. Residues: CASSLGGTEAYEQYF.

The J gene is TRBJ2-1, the V gene TRBV28, with 10 bases fitting TRBD2. Germline V gives CDR1 MDHEN, CDR2 SYDVKM. CDR3 length: 15 residues. V lost 2 bases, J lost 7 bases, and 5 bases stayed unmatched. This CDR3 reads CASSLPSGSGNEQFF. The CDR3 DNA reads TGTGCCAGCAGTTTACCTAGCGGGAGTGGAAATGAGCAGTTCTTC.

V gene TRBV10-3 combines with J gene TRBJ2-7; perhaps D is TRBD1 or TRBD2 (5 bases each). Germline V gives CDR1 ENHRY, CDR2 SYGVKD. The CDR3 length is 15 residues. V gave up 4 bases and J gave up 2 bases, with 15 bases separating them. CDR3 in DNA: TGTGCCATCAGTGGGGGAGAAGGGGCAGCCTACGAGCAGTACTTC. Translated, it gives CAISGGEGAAYEQYF.